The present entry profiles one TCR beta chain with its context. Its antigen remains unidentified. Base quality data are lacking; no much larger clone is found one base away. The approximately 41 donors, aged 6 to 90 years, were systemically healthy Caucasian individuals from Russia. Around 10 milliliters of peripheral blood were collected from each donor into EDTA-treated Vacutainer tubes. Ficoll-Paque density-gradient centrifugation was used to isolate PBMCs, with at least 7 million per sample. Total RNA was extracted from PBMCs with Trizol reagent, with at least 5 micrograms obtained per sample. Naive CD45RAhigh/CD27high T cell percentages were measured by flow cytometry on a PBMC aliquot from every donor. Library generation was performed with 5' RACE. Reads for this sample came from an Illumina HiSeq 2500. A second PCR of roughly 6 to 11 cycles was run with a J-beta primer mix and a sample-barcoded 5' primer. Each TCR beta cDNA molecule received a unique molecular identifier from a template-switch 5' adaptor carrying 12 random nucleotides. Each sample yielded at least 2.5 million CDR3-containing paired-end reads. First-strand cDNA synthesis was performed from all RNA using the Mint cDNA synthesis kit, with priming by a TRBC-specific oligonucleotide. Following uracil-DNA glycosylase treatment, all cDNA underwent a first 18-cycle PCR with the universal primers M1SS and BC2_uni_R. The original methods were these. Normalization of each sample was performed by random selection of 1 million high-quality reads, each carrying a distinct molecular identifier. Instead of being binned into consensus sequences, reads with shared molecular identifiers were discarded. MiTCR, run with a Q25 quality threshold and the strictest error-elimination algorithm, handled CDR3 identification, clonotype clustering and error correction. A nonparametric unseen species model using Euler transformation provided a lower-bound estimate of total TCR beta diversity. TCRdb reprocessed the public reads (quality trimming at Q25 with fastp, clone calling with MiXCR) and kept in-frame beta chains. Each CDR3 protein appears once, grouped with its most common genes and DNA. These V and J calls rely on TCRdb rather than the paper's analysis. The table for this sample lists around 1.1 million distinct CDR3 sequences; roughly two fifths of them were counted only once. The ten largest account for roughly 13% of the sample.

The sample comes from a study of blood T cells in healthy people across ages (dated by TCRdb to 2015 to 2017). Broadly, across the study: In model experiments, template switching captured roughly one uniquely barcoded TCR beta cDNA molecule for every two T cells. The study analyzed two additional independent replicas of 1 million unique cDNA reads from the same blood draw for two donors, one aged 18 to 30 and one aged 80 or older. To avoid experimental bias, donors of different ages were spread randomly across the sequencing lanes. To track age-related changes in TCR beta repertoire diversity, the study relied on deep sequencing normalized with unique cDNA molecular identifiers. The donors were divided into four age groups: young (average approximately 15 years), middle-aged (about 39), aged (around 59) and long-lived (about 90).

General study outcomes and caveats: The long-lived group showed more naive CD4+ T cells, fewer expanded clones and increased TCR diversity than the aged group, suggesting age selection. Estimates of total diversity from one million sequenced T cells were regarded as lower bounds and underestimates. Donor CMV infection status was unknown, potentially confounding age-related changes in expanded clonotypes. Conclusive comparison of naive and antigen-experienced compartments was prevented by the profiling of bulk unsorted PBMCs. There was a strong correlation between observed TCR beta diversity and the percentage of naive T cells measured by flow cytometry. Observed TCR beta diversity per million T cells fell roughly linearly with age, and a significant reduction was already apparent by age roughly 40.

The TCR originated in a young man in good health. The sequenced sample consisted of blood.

The CDR3 reads CASTPRPSEQYF. The DNA sequence is given as TGCGCCAGCACCCCCCGACCCTCCGAGCAGTACTTC. The chain links TRBV5-1 with TRBJ2-7; the D gene identity is not certain. CDR1 and CDR2, per the germline V gene, are SGHRS and YFSETQ. Cut back by 6 bases and 6 bases, the V and J ends lie 13 bases apart. The CDR3 spans 12 residues, from the cysteine through the phenylalanine. Of all the DNA, just the CDR3 is kept, 36 bases in frame from base 1.